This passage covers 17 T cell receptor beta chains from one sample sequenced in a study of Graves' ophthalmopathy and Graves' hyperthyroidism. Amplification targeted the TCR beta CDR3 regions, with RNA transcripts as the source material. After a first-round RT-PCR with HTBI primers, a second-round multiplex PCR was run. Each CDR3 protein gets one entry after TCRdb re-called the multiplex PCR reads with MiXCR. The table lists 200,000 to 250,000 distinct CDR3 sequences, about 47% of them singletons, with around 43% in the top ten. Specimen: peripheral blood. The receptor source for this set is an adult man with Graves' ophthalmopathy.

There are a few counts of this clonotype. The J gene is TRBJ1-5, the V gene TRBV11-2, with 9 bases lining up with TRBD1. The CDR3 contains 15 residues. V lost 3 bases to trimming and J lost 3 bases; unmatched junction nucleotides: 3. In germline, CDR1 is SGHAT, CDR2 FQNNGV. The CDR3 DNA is TGTGCCAGCAGCTTGGGACAGGGACTCAATCAGCCCCAGCATTTT. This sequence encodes CASSLGQGLNQPQHF.

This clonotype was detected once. The CDR3 is CASRLSDINTGELFF. CDR3 nucleotide sequence: TGTGCCAGCAGGCTGTCTGACATTAACACCGGGGAGCTGTTTTTT. The chain combines TRBV2 with TRBJ2-2, with D uncertain. The CDR3 is 15 amino acids. Trimming stripped 6 bases from V and 2 bases from J, with 13 bases between. Looked up from germline, CDR1 is SNHLY and CDR2 is FYNNEI.

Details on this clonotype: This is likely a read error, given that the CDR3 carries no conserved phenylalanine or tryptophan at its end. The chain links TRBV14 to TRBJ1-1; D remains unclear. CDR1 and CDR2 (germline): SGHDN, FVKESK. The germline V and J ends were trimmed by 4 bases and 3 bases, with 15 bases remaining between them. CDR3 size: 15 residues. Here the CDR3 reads CASSLDLGPDTEAFL. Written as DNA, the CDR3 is TGTGCCAGCAGCCTAGACCTCGGTCCCGACACTGAAGCTTTCCTT.

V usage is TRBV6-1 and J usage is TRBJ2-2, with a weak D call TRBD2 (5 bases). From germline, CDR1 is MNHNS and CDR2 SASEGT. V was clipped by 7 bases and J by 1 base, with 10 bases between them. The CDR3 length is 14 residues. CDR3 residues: CASNEGGNTGELFF. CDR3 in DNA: TGTGCCAGCAATGAGGGTGGGAACACCGGGGAGCTGTTTTTT.

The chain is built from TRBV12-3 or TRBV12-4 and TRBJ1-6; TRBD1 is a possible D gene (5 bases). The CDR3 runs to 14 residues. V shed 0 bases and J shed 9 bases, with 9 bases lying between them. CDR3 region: CASSLAGGTSPLHF. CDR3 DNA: TGTGCCAGCAGTTTAGCGGGAGGGACTTCACCCCTCCACTTT.

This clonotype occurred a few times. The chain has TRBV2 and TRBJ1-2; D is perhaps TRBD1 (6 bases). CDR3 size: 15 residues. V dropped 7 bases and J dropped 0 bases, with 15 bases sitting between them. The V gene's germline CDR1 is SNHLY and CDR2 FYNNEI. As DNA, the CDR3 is TGTGCCAGCACGCTTACCGGGGGCTCTAACTATGGCTACACCTTC. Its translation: CASTLTGGSNYGYTF.

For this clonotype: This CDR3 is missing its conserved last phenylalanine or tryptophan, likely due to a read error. The CDR3 protein is CASSLGVYSYEQYL. The CDR3 coding sequence is TGTGCCAGCAGCTTAGGGGTATACTCCTACGAGCAGTACCTC. The gene calls are TRBV7-2 and TRBJ2-7; D gene unclear. The CDR3 spans 14 residues. V lost 1 base and J 0 bases, leaving 7 bases between the germline ends. Germline V CDR1 and CDR2: SGHTA, FQGNSA.

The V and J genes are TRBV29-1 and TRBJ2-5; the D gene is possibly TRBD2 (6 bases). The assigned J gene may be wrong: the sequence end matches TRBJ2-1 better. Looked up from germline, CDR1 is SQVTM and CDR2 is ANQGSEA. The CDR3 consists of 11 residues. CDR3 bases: TGCAGCGCGGGGGAGGACAATGAGCAGTTCTTC. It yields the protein CSAGEDNEQFF.

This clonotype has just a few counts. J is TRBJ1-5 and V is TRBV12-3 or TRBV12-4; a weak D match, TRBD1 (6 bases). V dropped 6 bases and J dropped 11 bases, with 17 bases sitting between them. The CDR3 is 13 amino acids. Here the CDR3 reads CASSGGTQLTQHF. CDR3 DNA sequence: TGTGCCAGCAGCGGCGGGACACAGCTGACCCAGCATTTT.

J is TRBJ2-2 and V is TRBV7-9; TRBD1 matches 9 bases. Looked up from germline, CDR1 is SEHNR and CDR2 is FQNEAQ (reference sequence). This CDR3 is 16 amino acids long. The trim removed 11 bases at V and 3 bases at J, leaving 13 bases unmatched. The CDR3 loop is CAWSPGTGSDTGELFF. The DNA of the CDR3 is TGTGCCTGGAGTCCCGGGACAGGGTCGGACACCGGGGAGCTGTTTTTT.

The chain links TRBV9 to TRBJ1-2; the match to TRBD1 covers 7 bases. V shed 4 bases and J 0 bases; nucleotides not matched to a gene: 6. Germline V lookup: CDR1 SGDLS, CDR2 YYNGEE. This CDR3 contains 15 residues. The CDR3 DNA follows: TGTGCCAGCAGCACCCAGGGGACAGCTAACTATGGCTACACCTTC. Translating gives CASSTQGTANYGYTF.

CDR3 amino acids: CSVIRVGNTEAFF. The CDR3 coding sequence is TGCAGCGTCATCAGGGTCGGGAACACTGAAGCTTTCTTT. The V and J genes are TRBV29-1 and TRBJ1-1, with a tentative D call TRBD1 (5 bases). V shed 6 bases and J shed 1 base, with 12 bases lying between them. The CDR3 contains 13 residues. Germline assignment: CDR1 SQVTM and CDR2 ANQGSEA.

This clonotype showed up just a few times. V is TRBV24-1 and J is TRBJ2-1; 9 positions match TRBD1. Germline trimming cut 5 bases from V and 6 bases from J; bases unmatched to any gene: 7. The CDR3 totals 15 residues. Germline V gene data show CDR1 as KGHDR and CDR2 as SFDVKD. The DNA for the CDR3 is TGTGCCACCAGTGCCACAGGGGGCGAAACCAATGAGCAGTTCTTC. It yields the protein CATSATGGETNEQFF.

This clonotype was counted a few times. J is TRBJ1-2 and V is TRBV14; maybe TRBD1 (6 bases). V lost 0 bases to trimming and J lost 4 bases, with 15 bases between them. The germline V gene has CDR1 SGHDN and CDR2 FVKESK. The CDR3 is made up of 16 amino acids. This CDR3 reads CASSQETQGPRYGYTF. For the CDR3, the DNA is TGTGCCAGCAGCCAAGAAACACAGGGACCCCGCTATGGCTACACCTTC.

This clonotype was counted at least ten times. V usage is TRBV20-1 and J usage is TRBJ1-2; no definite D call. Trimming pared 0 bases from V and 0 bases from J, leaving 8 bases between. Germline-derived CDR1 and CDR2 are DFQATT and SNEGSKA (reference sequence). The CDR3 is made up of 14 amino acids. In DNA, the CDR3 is TGCAGTGCTAGAGATGGTCAGTCTAACTATGGCTACACCTTC. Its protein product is CSARDGQSNYGYTF.

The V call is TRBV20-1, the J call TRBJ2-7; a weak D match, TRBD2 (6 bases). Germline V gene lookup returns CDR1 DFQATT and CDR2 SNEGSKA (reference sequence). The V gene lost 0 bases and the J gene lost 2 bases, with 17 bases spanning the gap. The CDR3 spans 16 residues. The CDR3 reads CSAREPGRKRAYEQYF. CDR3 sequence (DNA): TGCAGTGCTAGAGAGCCCGGGAGAAAAAGGGCCTACGAGCAGTACTTC.

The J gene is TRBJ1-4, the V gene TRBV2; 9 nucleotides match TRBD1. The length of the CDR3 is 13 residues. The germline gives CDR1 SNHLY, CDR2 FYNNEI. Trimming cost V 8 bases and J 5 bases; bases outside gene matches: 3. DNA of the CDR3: TGTGCCAGCGGGGACAGGGCAAATGAAAAACTGTTTTTT. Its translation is CASGDRANEKLFF. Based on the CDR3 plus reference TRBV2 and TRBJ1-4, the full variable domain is EPEVTQTPSHQVTQMGQEVILRCVPISNHLYFYWYRQILGQKVEFLVSFYNNEISEKSEIFDDQFSVERPDGSNFTLKIRSTKLEDSAMYFCASGDRANEKLFFGSGTQLSVL.